These T cell receptor beta chains were read from a single sample in a study of T cell repertoires in cytomegalovirus infection. Each CDR3 protein is one row after TCRdb ran MiXCR on the reads. The repertoire holds fewer than 200,000 distinct CDR3 sequences, with about an eighth as singletons. Sequenced sample: PBMCs. These receptors were collected from a human donor in good health (CMV status not recorded). Some clones in this sample may be carry-over from other donors' samples. CDR3s include the opening cysteine and the closing phenylalanine or tryptophan. D genes are given only for firm matches. Clone sizes are given selectively: once, few, many, or a class where the clone is expanded.

j_call v_call d_call clone_size cdr3_aa cdr3_nt
TRBJ1-5 TRBV6-1 - many CASSATDTNQPQHF TGTGCCAGCAGTGCAACGGACACAAATCAGCCCCAGCATTTT
TRBJ2-7 TRBV25-1 - many CASSESFGSVGEQYF TGTGCCAGCAGTGAATCTTTTGGCAGTGTCGGCGAGCAGTACTTC
TRBJ1-1 TRBV29-1 - - CSGSGWDTEAFF TGCAGCGGCAGTGGATGGGACACTGAAGCTTTCTTT
TRBJ2-1 TRBV7-3 TRBD2 - CASSLRKLAGASIGNEQFF TGTGCCAGCAGCTTAAGGAAACTAGCGGGAGCCTCAATTGGGAATGAGCAGTTCTTC
TRBJ2-5 TRBV7-2 - many CASSQLAGLQETQYF TGTGCCAGCAGTCAGCTTGCGGGGCTACAAGAGACCCAGTACTTC
TRBJ2-1 TRBV6-2/TRBV6-3 - - CVSSYSEGGNEQFF TGTGTCAGCAGTTACTCTGAAGGGGGCAATGAGCAGTTCTTC
TRBJ2-5 TRBV28 TRBD2 - CASSLPAGLEETQYF TGTGCCAGCAGTTTACCAGCGGGATTGGAAGAGACCCAGTACTTC
TRBJ1-3 TRBV28 - - CASRTGNSGNTIYF TGTGCCAGCAGGACCGGGAACTCTGGAAACACCATATATTTT
TRBJ1-1 TRBV7-2 TRBD1 many CASSLGQGLEAFF TGTGCCAGCAGCTTAGGACAGGGCCTGGAAGCTTTCTTT
TRBJ2-7 TRBV6-2/TRBV6-3 - once CASTGQTYEQYF TGTGCCAGCACCGGACAGACCTACGAGCAGTACTTC
TRBJ2-1 TRBV7-9 - many CATSRPSDFSSYNEQFF TGTGCCACCTCACGCCCCTCCGACTTCAGCTCCTACAATGAGCAGTTCTTC
TRBJ1-3 TRBV18 - few CASSIQGISGNTIYF TGTGCCAGCTCGATACAGGGCATCTCTGGAAACACCATATATTTT
TRBJ1-1 TRBV7-3 TRBD1 once CASSLRGQGRFDTEAFF TGTGCCAGCAGCTTAAGGGGACAGGGACGGTTCGACACTGAAGCTTTCTTT
TRBJ2-7 TRBV29-1 TRBD1 - CSVAPGQGSYEQYF TGCAGCGTTGCCCCGGGACAGGGCTCCTACGAGCAGTACTTC
TRBJ2-7 TRBV7-2 - many CASSYRLSGVSSYEQYF TGTGCCAGCAGTTATCGTTTAAGTGGGGTGAGCTCCTACGAGCAGTACTTC
TRBJ2-7 TRBV5-5 - - CASSSSAQSYEQYF TGTGCCAGCAGTTCCTCGGCGCAGTCCTACGAGCAGTACTTC
TRBJ2-7 TRBV7-2 - many CASRPGGTSGSGEQYF TGTGCCAGCAGGCCTGGGGGGACCTCTGGATCGGGCGAGCAGTACTTC
TRBJ2-7 TRBV20-1 - - CSARAPGAFSYEQYF TGCAGTGCTAGGGCCCCGGGGGCTTTCTCCTACGAGCAGTACTTC
TRBJ1-6 TRBV2 TRBD1 - CASRDRVLSHLHF TGTGCCAGCAGGGACAGGGTACTGTCACACCTCCACTTT
TRBJ2-2 TRBV4-2 TRBD1 many CASSQVGQGSLSGELFF TGTGCCAGCAGCCAAGTCGGACAGGGGAGTTTGTCCGGGGAGCTGTTTTTT
TRBJ1-4 TRBV7-3 - - CASSEDTSNEKLFF TGTGCCAGCAGCGAGGACACGAGTAATGAAAAACTGTTTTTT
TRBJ2-1 TRBV7-4 - few CASVSIKPNEQFF TGTGCCAGCGTCTCAATAAAGCCCAATGAGCAGTTCTTC
TRBJ2-2 TRBV19 - many CASSHKAGPAGELFF TGTGCCAGTAGCCACAAGGCGGGCCCCGCCGGGGAGCTGTTTTTT
TRBJ1-2 TRBV7-2 - many CASSLWTGDYGYTF TGTGCCAGCAGCCTGTGGACGGGGGACTATGGCTACACCTTC
TRBJ2-5 TRBV28 TRBD2 few CASSLEIAGGQETQYF TGTGCCAGCAGTTTGGAAATAGCGGGAGGGCAAGAGACCCAGTACTTC
TRBJ1-1 TRBV6-5 - many CASSYDSQLGAFF TGTGCCAGCAGTTACGACAGCCAACTCGGAGCTTTCTTT
TRBJ2-2 TRBV7-7 TRBD2 many CASSLGLAGSSNTGELFF TGTGCTAGCAGCTTAGGACTAGCGGGATCCTCGAACACCGGGGAGCTGTTTTTT
TRBJ2-5 TRBV15 - - CATSRDDTQETQYF TGTGCCACCAGCAGAGATGACACCCAAGAGACCCAGTACTTC
TRBJ2-1 TRBV2 - - CASSGPRNNEQFF TGTGCCAGCAGTGGGCCCCGAAACAATGAGCAGTTCTTC
TRBJ2-5 TRBV5-6 TRBD1 many CASSFGQGSPGTQYF TGTGCCAGCAGCTTCGGACAGGGTTCCCCAGGGACCCAGTACTTC
TRBJ2-1 TRBV11-3 - many CASSLDGKWRNEQFF TGTGCCAGCAGCTTAGATGGGAAGTGGAGGAATGAGCAGTTCTTC
TRBJ2-2 TRBV7-8 - many CASSLTTGYATGELFF TGTGCCAGCAGCTTAACAACAGGGTACGCCACCGGGGAGCTGTTTTTT
TRBJ2-7 TRBV28 TRBD1 many CASSRQGSLDYEQYF TGTGCCAGCAGTAGACAGGGTTCCTTGGATTACGAGCAGTACTTC
TRBJ2-2 TRBV11-2 TRBD1 many CASSILQGATGELFF TGTGCCAGCAGTATTCTTCAGGGGGCCACCGGGGAGCTGTTTTTT
TRBJ2-1 TRBV7-2 TRBD2 many CASSPWGSGRTNEQFF TGTGCCAGCAGCCCCTGGGGTAGCGGGAGAACTAATGAGCAGTTCTTC
TRBJ1-1 TRBV7-2 TRBD1 many CASSFRTGGENTEAFF TGTGCCAGCAGCTTCCGGACAGGGGGGGAGAACACTGAAGCTTTCTTT
TRBJ1-2 TRBV29-1 TRBD1 - CSVEGGATGNYGYTF TGCAGCGTTGAAGGTGGGGCGACAGGGAACTATGGCTACACCTTC
TRBJ2-7 TRBV5-5 TRBD2 - CASIPKTGTTYEQYF TGTGCCAGCATCCCAAAAACCGGGACTACCTACGAGCAGTACTTC
TRBJ2-6 TRBV25-1 - - CATQGSGANVLTF TGTGCCACCCAGGGGTCTGGGGCCAACGTCCTGACTTTC
TRBJ1-4 TRBV7-2 - many CASSSYRVEKLFF TGTGCCAGCAGCTCCTACAGGGTGGAAAAACTGTTTTTT